This record covers a single T cell receptor beta chain. Original handling: How many nucleated cells were present was estimated from reference gene primer amplification. Some clones are missing from TCRdb's copy, which holds only in-frame ones; the method was immunoSEQ multiplex PCR. The V and J calls and the clone size are those of that table, but D and trimming were determined from the DNA. Here the sample spans about 410,000 clones, roughly 91% being singletons. The sample originates from a study of blood T cell repertoires in COVID-19. Trimming shortened V by 1 base and J by 2 bases, and 15 bases separated the two germline ends. This CDR3 spans 17 amino acids. In germline, CDR1 is MDHEN, CDR2 SYDVKM.

Sequencing used PBMCs or T cells enriched from blood (not recorded which). The chain combines TRBV28 with TRBJ2-1; a weak D match, TRBD2 (7 bases). This sequence originates from a man between 18 and 35 years old who had recovered from COVID-19. The CDR3 coding sequence is TGTGCCAGCAGTTTATCTATAGGGGGACTACCCTACAATGAGCAGTTCTTC. Residues: CASSLSIGGLPYNEQFF.